A single sample gave rise to the 21 T cell receptor beta chains below, sequenced in a study of shared clonotypes between healthy human individuals. Some clones are missing from TCRdb's copy, which holds only in-frame ones; the method was immunoSEQ multiplex PCR. The sample shows some 530,000 clones, more than 65% of them seen only once. The specimen was PBMCs. Source of these receptors: a middle-aged woman in good health. Some clones in this sample may be carry-over from other donors' samples.

This clone was detected many times. The V gene is TRBV12-5, the J gene TRBJ1-3, with D uncertain. CDR3 length: 19 amino acids. The V gene's germline CDR1 is LGHNT and CDR2 FRNRAP. V was shortened by 2 bases and J by 0 bases, with 20 bases between the two germline ends. This CDR3 reads CASGLPPLKVSLSGNTIYF. The CDR3 nucleotides are TGTGCTAGTGGTTTGCCACCCCTGAAAGTAAGCCTCTCTGGAAACACCATATATTTT.

The chain recombines TRBV29-1 with TRBJ2-5; D might be TRBD2 (6 bases). The DNA end lines up better with TRBJ2-7; the J call may be wrong. This CDR3 has 11 residues. Germline loops: CDR1 SQVTM, CDR2 ANQGSEA. The CDR3 nucleotides read TGCAGCGCGACGGAGGGCTACGAGCAGTACTTC. Residues: CSATEGYEQYF.

The chain has TRBV28 and TRBJ2-1; D is uncertain. The CDR3 contains 17 residues. Germline-derived CDR1 and CDR2 are MDHEN and SYDVKM. Trimming pared 2 bases from V and 0 bases from J, leaving 14 bases between. Written as DNA, the CDR3 is TGTGCCAGCAGTTTACATACATTAGTTAGCTCCTACAATGAGCAGTTCTTC. It specifies CASSLHTLVSSYNEQFF. Variable domain in full (rest from reference TRBV28 and TRBJ2-1): DVKVTQSSRYLVKRTGEKVFLECVQDMDHENMFWYRQDPGLGLRLIYFSYDVKMKEKGDIPEGYSVSREKKERFSLILESASTNQTSMYLCASSLHTLVSSYNEQFFGPGTRLTVL.

The chain uses TRBV6-6 and TRBJ2-7; D may be TRBD1 (7 bases). Trimming took 2 bases from V and 7 from J, leaving 15 bases between them. This CDR3 has 14 residues. Germline CDR1 reads MNHNY; CDR2 reads SVGAGI (reference sequence). The CDR3 nucleotides read TGTGCCAGCAGTTACCGACAACAGGGGAGGGAGCAGTACTTC. Protein: CASSYRQQGREQYF.

The chain employs TRBV2 and TRBJ2-2, with 7 positions matching TRBD1. With V trimmed by 6 bases and J by 4 bases, 5 bases remained unmatched. The CDR3 sequence is 14 residues long. Germline V gives CDR1 SNHLY, CDR2 FYNNEI. The CDR3: CASSRTGGTGELFF. DNA for the CDR3: TGTGCCAGCAGCAGGACAGGCGGCACCGGGGAGCTGTTTTTT. The whole variable domain, remainder taken from reference TRBV2 and TRBJ2-2, is EPEVTQTPSHQVTQMGQEVILRCVPISNHLYFYWYRQILGQKVEFLVSFYNNEISEKSEIFDDQFSVERPDGSNFTLKIRSTKLEDSAMYFCASSRTGGTGELFFGEGSRLTVL.

This rearrangement joins TRBV5-4 to TRBJ2-1; D remains unclear. The CDR3 is made up of 17 amino acids. Germline V gives CDR1 SGHNT, CDR2 YYREEE (reference sequence). V lost 4 bases and J lost 0, with 17 bases in between. The CDR3 nucleotides read TGTGCCAGCAGCCGGATATTCTCTAGGAGCTCCTACAATGAGCAGTTCTTC. This translates into CASSRIFSRSSYNEQFF.

This clone was observed a handful of times. The V gene is TRBV5-4, the J gene TRBJ2-5; 7 nucleotides match TRBD1. After removal of 5 bases from V and 5 bases from J, the junction contained 3 bases not matched to a gene. Looked up from germline, CDR1 is SGHNT and CDR2 is YYREEE (reference sequence). The CDR3 spans 12 residues. CDR3 sequence reads: CASRRQGETQYF. The CDR3 DNA reads as TGTGCCAGCAGGCGACAGGGTGAGACCCAGTACTTC.

The CDR3 spells CASSWTGTGLYEQYF. CDR3 nucleotides: TGCGCCAGCAGCTGGACCGGGACAGGGCTCTACGAGCAGTACTTC. This rearrangement joins TRBV5-1 to TRBJ2-7; 9 nucleotides line up with TRBD1. The CDR3 is 15 amino acids. J lost 3 bases, V lost 3 bases, and 7 bases had no gene match. From germline, CDR1 is SGHRS and CDR2 YFSETQ. Filled out from reference TRBV5-1 and TRBJ2-7, the complete variable domain reads KAGVTQTPRYLIKTRGQQVTLSCSPISGHRSVSWYQQTPGQGLQFLFEYFSETQRNKGNFPGRFSGRQFSNSRSEMNVSTLELGDSALYLCASSWTGTGLYEQYFGPGTRLTVT.

This clone was seen a single time. This is likely an artifact of a read error, given a far larger clone one base away. Other DNA sequences in this sample translate to the same CDR3. The V gene is TRBV10-2, the J gene TRBJ1-4; the D is unclear. In germline, CDR1 is WSHSY, CDR2 SAAADI. The length of the CDR3 is 12 residues. The DNA for the CDR3 is TGCGCCAGCAGTGAGTCGAAAGAAAAGCTGTTTTTT. Translated, it gives CASSESKEKLFF.

The chain is built from TRBV11-3 and TRBJ2-5; tentatively, D is TRBD2 (6 bases). The CDR3 runs 16 residues. Germline CDR1 reads SGHNT; CDR2 reads YENEEA. Trimming left V 1 base short and J 3 bases short, with 15 bases between. The DNA for the CDR3 is TGTGCCAGCAGCTTAGGGCCCGGGGGAAGGGAAGAGACCCAGTACTTC. Translating gives CASSLGPGGREETQYF.

The chain carries TRBV9 and TRBJ2-3, with D perhaps matching TRBD1 (6 bases). From germline, CDR1 is SGDLS and CDR2 YYNGEE. This CDR3 contains 16 residues. Trimming took 2 bases from V and 0 from J, leaving 13 bases between them. This chain's CDR3 is CASSVGTTLSTDTQYF. The CDR3 region has the DNA TGTGCCAGCAGCGTGGGGACAACCCTAAGCACAGATACGCAGTATTTT.

Turning to this clone: A far larger clone is only one base removed, so a read error is likely. The rearrangement joins TRBV29-1 to TRBJ2-2; 7 bases line up with TRBD1. CDR1 and CDR2 (germline): SQVTM, ANQGSEA. Losses at the gene ends were 5 bases for V and 2 bases for J; bases not matched to a gene: 5. This CDR3 has 14 residues. CDR3 loop: CSVFRTGNTGELFF. DNA of the CDR3: TGCAGCGTTTTTAGGACAGGAAACACCGGGGAGCTGTTTTTT.

A word on this clone: Since a far larger clone is one base different, this is likely a read error. The rearrangement joins TRBV5-1 to TRBJ2-2, with a tentative D call TRBD1 (6 bases). The CDR3 is 16 residues long. Per germline, CDR1 SGHRS and CDR2 YFSETQ. Trimming took off 3 bases at V and 5 bases at J, with 17 bases between the two ends. CDR3 residues: CASSSDPGAWTGELFF. CDR3 coding DNA: TGCGCCAGCAGCTCTGACCCAGGGGCTTGGACCGGGGAGCTGTTTTTT.

The DNA for the CDR3 is TGTGCCAGCAGCCTCGACTCGGGGAACACCGGGGAGCTGTTTTTT. Protein product: CASSLDSGNTGELFF. This chain connects TRBV2 to TRBJ2-2; no clear D. Trimming removed 6 bases from V and 1 base from J, with 12 bases in between. This CDR3 is built from 15 residues. The V gene's germline CDR1 is SNHLY and CDR2 FYNNEI.

This sequence joins TRBV28 and TRBJ1-2, with 9 bases that match TRBD1. Germline V gene sequence: CDR1 MDHEN, CDR2 SYDVKM. V lost 7 bases, J lost 7 bases, and 7 bases stayed unmatched. CDR3 size: 13 residues. Here the CDR3 DNA reads TGTGCCAGCAAATTACAGGGGGCGAGTGGCTACACCTTC. Its protein product is CASKLQGASGYTF.

This clone was seen repeatedly, ten times or more. The chain has TRBV9 and TRBJ2-4, with D hard to call. CDR3 length: 16 residues. Germline CDR1 is SGDLS and CDR2 is YYNGEE. V was shortened by 4 bases and J by 0 bases, with 14 bases between the two germline ends. The CDR3 DNA is TGTGCCAGCAGCCCCCGGGCGACATTAGCCAAAAACATTCAGTACTTC. Protein sequence: CASSPRATLAKNIQYF. Complete variable domain (other parts from reference TRBV9 and TRBJ2-4): DSGVTQTPKHLITATGQRVTLRCSPRSGDLSVYWYQQSLDQGLQFLIQYYNGEERAKGNILERFSAQQFPDLHSELNLSSLELGDSALYFCASSPRATLAKNIQYFGAGTRLSVL.

There are a few counts of this clone. This rearrangement joins TRBV30 to TRBJ2-1; tentatively, D is TRBD2 (6 bases). Trimming took off 0 bases at V and 5 bases at J, with 14 bases between the two ends. Per germline, CDR1 GTSNPN and CDR2 SVGIG (reference sequence). CDR3 size: 15 residues. The CDR3, as DNA: TGTGCCTGGAGTGTGTCGTGGGAGGACAACAATGAGCAGTTCTTC. Protein sequence: CAWSVSWEDNNEQFF. Looking up the rest from reference TRBV30 and TRBJ2-1 gives the full variable domain: SQTIHQWPATLVQPVGSPLSLECTVEGTSNPNLYWYRQAAGRGLQLLFYSVGIGQISSEVPQNLSASRPQDRQFILSSKKLLLSDSGFYLCAWSVSWEDNNEQFFGPGTRLTVL.

In regard to this clone: One end of the junction varies from germline; a read error may be responsible. This chain joins TRBV6-5 and TRBJ1-4, with D perhaps TRBD1 (5 bases). Germline V lookup: CDR1 MNHEY, CDR2 SVGAGI. The CDR3 runs 15 residues. The CDR3 sequence: CASSHSAGTGEKLFF. Here the CDR3 DNA reads TGTGCCAGCAGTCACTCGGCAGGGACGGGGGAAAAACTGTTTTTT.

J is TRBJ1-4 and V is TRBV9; TRBD1 might be the D (6 bases). Germline assignment: CDR1 SGDLS and CDR2 YYNGEE. The CDR3 covers 15 residues. The V and J ends lost 0 bases and 6 bases respectively, with 12 bases between them. CDR3 in DNA: TGTGCCAGCAGCGTAGAACAGGGAGGGGATGAAAAACTGTTTTTT. Its translation is CASSVEQGGDEKLFF.

In the case of this clone: A read error is the likely source, as a far larger clone sits one nucleotide away. Other DNA sequences in this specimen translate into the identical CDR3. The V gene is TRBV15, the J gene TRBJ2-7; a weak D match, TRBD1 (6 bases). This CDR3 region has 13 residues. The germline V gene has CDR1 LNHNV and CDR2 YYDKDF (reference sequence). The ends were cut back, 9 bases at V and 5 bases at J, with 17 bases in the middle. The CDR3 nucleotides are TGTGCCACTAAGGAGACAGGCGTCCACGAGCAGTACTTC. Protein product: CATKETGVHEQYF.

The V and J genes are TRBV5-1 and TRBJ2-3, with D perhaps TRBD2 (6 bases). The CDR3 spans 15 residues. Germline V gene data show CDR1 as SGHRS and CDR2 as YFSETQ. Trimming left V 5 bases short and J 4 bases short, with 17 bases between. CDR3 DNA sequence: TGCGCCAGCAGTCTGGCTAGCAGGGAGGCAGATACGCAGTATTTT. Its protein product is CASSLASREADTQYF.